The T cell receptor (beta chain) under discussion was sequenced for a study of T cells after yellow fever vaccination. Regarding the study as a whole: Abundant clonotypes from the bulk population could have been carried over as contaminants into FACS-sorted repertoires.

CDR1 and CDR2 from the germline V gene are SGHTA and FQGNSA. This CDR3 region has 15 residues. V gave up 1 base and J gave up 6 bases, with 13 bases separating them. TCRdb fed the 5' RACE reads into MiXCR, producing one record per CDR3 protein. The sample shows about 160,000 distinct CDR3 sequences, almost 7% of them seen only once. This clonotype appeared many times. Its specificity is unknown. The TCR originated in a man aged 18 to 35 who received the YFV17D yellow fever vaccine. The V gene is TRBV7-2, the J gene TRBJ1-5; D possibly corresponds to TRBD1 (6 bases). The specimen was CD4+ T cells sorted from PBMCs, collected less than 6 days after the first yellow fever vaccination. The CDR3 loop is CASSLGLGGGQPQHF. In DNA, the CDR3 is TGTGCCAGCAGCTTAGGTCTAGGGGGGGGTCAGCCCCAGCATTTT.